This TCR beta chain was sequenced in a study of blood T cell repertoires in COVID-19. About the research overall: COVID-19 samples, acute and convalescent, were from the United States, Italy and Spain.

This table comes from immunoSEQ multiplex PCR, and its TCRdb copy is limited to in-frame clones, with some not included. The sample shows some 68,000 clones, 70% to 90% of them seen only once. The sequencing sample was made of peripheral blood. This TCR derives from a woman between 50 and 59 years old with COVID-19, enrolled during active disease.

The CDR3 DNA reads TGTGCCACCAGTGGAGGAACAGGGGCATTAAGGGAGCTGTTTTTT. It yields the protein CATSGGTGALRELFF. The rearrangement joins TRBV24-1 to TRBJ2-2; 7 bases match TRBD1. The germline gives CDR1 KGHDR, CDR2 SFDVKD. This CDR3 contains 15 residues. With 5 bases clipped from V and 9 bases from J, the junction kept 11 bases outside the gene matches.